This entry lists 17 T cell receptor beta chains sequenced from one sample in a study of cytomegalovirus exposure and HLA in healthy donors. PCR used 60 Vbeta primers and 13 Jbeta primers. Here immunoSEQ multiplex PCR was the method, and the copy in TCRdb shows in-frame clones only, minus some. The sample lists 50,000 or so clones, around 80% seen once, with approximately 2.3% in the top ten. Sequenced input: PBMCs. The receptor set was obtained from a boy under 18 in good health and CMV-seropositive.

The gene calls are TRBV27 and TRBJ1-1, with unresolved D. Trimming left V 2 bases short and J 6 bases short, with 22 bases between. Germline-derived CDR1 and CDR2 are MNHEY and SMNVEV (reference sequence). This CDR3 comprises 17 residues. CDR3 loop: CASSLVRLRQGSAEAFF. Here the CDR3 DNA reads TGTGCCAGCAGTTTAGTCAGGTTGAGACAAGGGAGCGCTGAAGCTTTCTTT.

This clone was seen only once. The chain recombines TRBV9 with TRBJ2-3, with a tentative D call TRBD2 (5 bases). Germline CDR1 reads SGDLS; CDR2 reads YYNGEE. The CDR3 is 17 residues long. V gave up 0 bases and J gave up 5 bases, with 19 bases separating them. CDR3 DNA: TGTGCCAGCAGCGTAGAACGGAACGGGGAAGATGGAGATACGCAGTATTTT. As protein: CASSVERNGEDGDTQYF.

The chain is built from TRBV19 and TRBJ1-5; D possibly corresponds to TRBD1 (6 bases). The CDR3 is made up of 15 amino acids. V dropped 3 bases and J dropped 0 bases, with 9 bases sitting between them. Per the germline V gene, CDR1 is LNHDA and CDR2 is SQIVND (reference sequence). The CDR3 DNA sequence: TGTGCCAGTAGTATCGACAGGTATAGCAATCAGCCCCAGCATTTT. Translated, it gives CASSIDRYSNQPQHF. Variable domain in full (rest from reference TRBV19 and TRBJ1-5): DGGITQSPKYLFRKEGQNVTLSCEQNLNHDAMYWYRQDPGQGLRLIYYSQIVNDFQKGDIAEGYSVSREKKESFPLTVTSAQKNPTAFYLCASSIDRYSNQPQHFGDGTRLSIL.

Here the CDR3 DNA reads TGTGCCAGCAGCGAAACTAACAGGGGCCACGAGCAGTACTTC. Translation: CASSETNRGHEQYF. The gene calls are TRBV11-1 and TRBJ2-7; 7 bases match TRBD1. V dropped 5 bases and J dropped 5; count of bases not matched to a gene: 9. The germline V gene has CDR1 SGHAT and CDR2 FQDESV (reference sequence). The CDR3 covers 14 residues.

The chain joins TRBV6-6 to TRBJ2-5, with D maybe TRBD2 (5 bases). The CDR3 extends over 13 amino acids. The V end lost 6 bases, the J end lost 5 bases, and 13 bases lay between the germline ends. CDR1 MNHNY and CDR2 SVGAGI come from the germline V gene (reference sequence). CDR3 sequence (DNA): TGTGCCAGCAGCCACCTGGGAGTGGAGACCCAGTACTTC. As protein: CASSHLGVETQYF.

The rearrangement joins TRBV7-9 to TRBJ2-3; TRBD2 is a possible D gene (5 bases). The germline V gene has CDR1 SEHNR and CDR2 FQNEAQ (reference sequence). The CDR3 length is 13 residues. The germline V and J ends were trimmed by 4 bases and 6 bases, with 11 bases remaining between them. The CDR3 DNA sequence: TGTGCCAGCAGCTCCCGGGAAGGGGATACGCAGTATTTT. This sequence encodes CASSSREGDTQYF.

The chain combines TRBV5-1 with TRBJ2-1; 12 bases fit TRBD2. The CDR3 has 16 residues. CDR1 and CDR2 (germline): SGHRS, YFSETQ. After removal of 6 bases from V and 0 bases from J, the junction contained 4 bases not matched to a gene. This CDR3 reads CASTRTSGNSYNEQFF. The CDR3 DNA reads TGCGCCAGCACTCGGACTAGCGGGAACTCCTACAATGAGCAGTTCTTC. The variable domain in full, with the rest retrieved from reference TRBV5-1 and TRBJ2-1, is KAGVTQTPRYLIKTRGQQVTLSCSPISGHRSVSWYQQTPGQGLQFLFEYFSETQRNKGNFPGRFSGRQFSNSRSEMNVSTLELGDSALYLCASTRTSGNSYNEQFFGPGTRLTVL.

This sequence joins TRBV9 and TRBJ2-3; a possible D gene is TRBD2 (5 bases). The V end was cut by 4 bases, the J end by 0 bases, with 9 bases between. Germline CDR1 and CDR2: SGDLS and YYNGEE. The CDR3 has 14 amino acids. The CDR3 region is CASSTRTSTDTQYF. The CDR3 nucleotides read TGTGCCAGCAGCACCAGGACTAGCACAGATACGCAGTATTTT. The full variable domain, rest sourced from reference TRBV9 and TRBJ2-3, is DSGVTQTPKHLITATGQRVTLRCSPRSGDLSVYWYQQSLDQGLQFLIQYYNGEERAKGNILERFSAQQFPDLHSELNLSSLELGDSALYFCASSTRTSTDTQYFGPGTRLTVL.

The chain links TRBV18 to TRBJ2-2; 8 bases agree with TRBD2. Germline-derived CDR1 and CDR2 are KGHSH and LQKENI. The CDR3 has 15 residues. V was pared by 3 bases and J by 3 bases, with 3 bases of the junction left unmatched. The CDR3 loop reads CASSPRGLDTGELFF. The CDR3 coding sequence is TGTGCCAGCTCACCGAGGGGACTAGACACCGGGGAGCTGTTTTTT.

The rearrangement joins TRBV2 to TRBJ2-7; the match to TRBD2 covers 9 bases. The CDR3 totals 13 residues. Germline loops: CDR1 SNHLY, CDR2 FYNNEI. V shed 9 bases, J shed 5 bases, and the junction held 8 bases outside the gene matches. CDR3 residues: CASERGENNEQYF. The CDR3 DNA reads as TGTGCCAGTGAGCGGGGGGAAAATAACGAGCAGTACTTC.

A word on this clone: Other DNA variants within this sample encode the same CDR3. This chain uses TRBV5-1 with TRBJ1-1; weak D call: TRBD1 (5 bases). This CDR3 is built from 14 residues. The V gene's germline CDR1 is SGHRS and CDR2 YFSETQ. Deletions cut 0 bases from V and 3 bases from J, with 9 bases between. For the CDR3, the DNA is TGCGCCAGCAGCTTGGCGGGGGGATACACTGAAGCTTTCTTT. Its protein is CASSLAGGYTEAFF.

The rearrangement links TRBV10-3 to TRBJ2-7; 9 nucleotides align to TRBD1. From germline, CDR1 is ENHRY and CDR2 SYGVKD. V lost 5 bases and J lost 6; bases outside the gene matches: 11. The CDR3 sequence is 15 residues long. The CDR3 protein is CAISSIGQGKGEQYF. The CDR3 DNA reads TGTGCCATCAGTTCGATCGGACAGGGGAAGGGCGAGCAGTACTTC.

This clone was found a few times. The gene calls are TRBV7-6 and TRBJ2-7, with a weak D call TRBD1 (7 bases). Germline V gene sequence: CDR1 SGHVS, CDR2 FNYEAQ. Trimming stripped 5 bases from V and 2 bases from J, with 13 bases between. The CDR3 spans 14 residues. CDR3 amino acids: CASSPGGPTYEQYF. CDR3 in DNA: TGTGCCAGCAGCCCAGGGGGGCCGACCTACGAGCAGTACTTC. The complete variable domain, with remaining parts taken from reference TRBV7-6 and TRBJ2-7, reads GAGVSQSPRYKVTKRGQDVALRCDPISGHVSLYWYRQALGQGPEFLTYFNYEAQQDKSGLPNDRFSAERPEGSISTLTIQRTEQRDSAMYRCASSPGGPTYEQYFGPGTRLTVT.

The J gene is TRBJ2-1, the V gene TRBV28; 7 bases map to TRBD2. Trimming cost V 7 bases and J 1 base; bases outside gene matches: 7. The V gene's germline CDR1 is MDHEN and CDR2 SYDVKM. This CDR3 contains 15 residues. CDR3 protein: CASTWRGSSYNEQFF. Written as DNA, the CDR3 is TGTGCCAGCACCTGGCGGGGGTCTTCCTACAATGAGCAGTTCTTC.

The CDR3 sequence: CASSPPPGLLYEQYF. The CDR3 DNA is TGTGCCAGCAGCCCACCCCCGGGACTCCTCTACGAGCAGTACTTC. The rearrangement links TRBV11-2 to TRBJ2-7, with a possible D match to TRBD2 (6 bases). V shed 5 bases and J shed 3 bases, with 17 bases lying between them. The germline CDR1 and CDR2 sequences are SGHAT and FQNNGV. This CDR3 is built from 15 residues.

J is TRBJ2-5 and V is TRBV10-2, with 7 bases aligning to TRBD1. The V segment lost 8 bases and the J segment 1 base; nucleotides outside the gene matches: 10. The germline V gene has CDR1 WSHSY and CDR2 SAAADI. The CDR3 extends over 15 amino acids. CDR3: CASYRDSVFQETQYF. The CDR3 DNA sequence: TGCGCCAGCTACCGGGACAGCGTATTCCAAGAGACCCAGTACTTC.

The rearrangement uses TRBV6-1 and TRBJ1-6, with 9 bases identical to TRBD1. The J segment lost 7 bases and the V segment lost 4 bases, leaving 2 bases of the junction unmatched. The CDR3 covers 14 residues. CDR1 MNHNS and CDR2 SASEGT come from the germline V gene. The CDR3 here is CASSGTGENSPLHF. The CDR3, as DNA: TGTGCCAGCAGTGGGACAGGGGAAAATTCACCCCTCCACTTT.